This is a list of T cell receptor beta chains from one sample in a study of CD8+CD57+ T cells in acquired aplastic anemia. A single record per CDR3 protein comes from TCRdb applying MiXCR to the reads. The data show about 180,000 distinct CDR3 sequences, roughly 63% seen once. Sequenced input: sorted CD4+, CD8+, or CD8+CD57+ T cells (not recorded which) from PBMCs. Receptors were obtained from a human donor with aplastic anemia. Both conserved end residues are part of each CDR3. Each record gives: CDR3 DNA, CDR3 protein, J gene, D gene, clone size, V gene, CDR3 length. A D gene is named only where the DNA matches it firmly. Part of the rows lack a size; the others show once, few, many or a class for expanded clones.

DNA: TGTGCCAGCAGCTTAGAAGAGACCCAGTACTTC
CDR3: CASSLEETQYF
J: TRBJ2-5
D: -
size: many
V: TRBV12-3/TRBV12-4
length: 11

DNA: TGTGCCAGCAGCCAAGAGGGAGGAGATCGTGGCAATCAGCCCCAGCATTTT
CDR3: CASSQEGGDRGNQPQHF
J: TRBJ1-5
D: -
size: -
V: TRBV4-2
length: 17

DNA: TGTGCCAGCAGGGGGACGGCTAACTATGGCTACACCTTC
CDR3: CASRGTANYGYTF
J: TRBJ1-2
D: -
size: -
V: TRBV2
length: 13

DNA: TGTGCCAGCAGTGACCTGGGGTCCTACGAGCAGTACTTC
CDR3: CASSDLGSYEQYF
J: TRBJ2-7
D: -
size: -
V: TRBV25-1
length: 13

DNA: TGCAGTGCTAGTCGAGGAGGGGTTGAGCAGTTCTTC
CDR3: CSASRGGVEQFF
J: TRBJ2-1
D: -
size: -
V: TRBV20-1
length: 12

DNA: TGTGCCAGCAGTGAATGGGGACAATGGTCCTACGAGCAGTACTTC
CDR3: CASSEWGQWSYEQYF
J: TRBJ2-7
D: -
size: -
V: TRBV2
length: 15

DNA: TGTGCCAGCAGCTTAGCGGGCCGATGGCAGGACACTGAAGCTTTCTTT
CDR3: CASSLAGRWQDTEAFF
J: TRBJ1-1
D: -
size: few
V: TRBV7-9
length: 16

DNA: TGTGCCAGCAGTTTCGCCTCCGGGACTAGCGGTCGACAGACCCAGTACTTC
CDR3: CASSFASGTSGRQTQYF
J: TRBJ2-5
D: TRBD2
size: -
V: TRBV11-3
length: 17

DNA: TGCGCCAGCAGCCAAGATGGCCTAGCGGTTGACAATGAGCAGTTCTTC
CDR3: CASSQDGLAVDNEQFF
J: TRBJ2-1
D: TRBD2
size: -
V: TRBV4-1
length: 16

DNA: TGTGCCAGCAGAATGGGTTCCTATAATTCACCCCTCCACTTT
CDR3: CASRMGSYNSPLHF
J: TRBJ1-6
D: -
size: -
V: TRBV11-2
length: 14

DNA: TGCAGCGTACGGTGGGAGACCCAGTACTTC
CDR3: CSVRWETQYF
J: TRBJ2-5
D: -
size: -
V: TRBV29-1
length: 10

DNA: TGTGCCAGCAGCTTAGGACTAGCGGACACAGATACGCAGTATTTT
CDR3: CASSLGLADTDTQYF
J: TRBJ2-3
D: TRBD2
size: -
V: TRBV9
length: 15

DNA: TGTGCCAGCAGACTCGTGGCCTCCTACGAGCAGTACTTC
CDR3: CASRLVASYEQYF
J: TRBJ2-7
D: -
size: -
V: TRBV7-2
length: 13

DNA: TGCGCCAGCAGTGTCTCCAGCGGATCAAGCTCCTACAATGAGCAGTTCTTC
CDR3: CASSVSSGSSSYNEQFF
J: TRBJ2-1
D: -
size: -
V: TRBV10-1
length: 17

DNA: TGCGCCAGCAGCTTGGAGGCAGTTGTGACCTACGAGCAGTACTTC
CDR3: CASSLEAVVTYEQYF
J: TRBJ2-7
D: -
size: -
V: TRBV5-1
length: 15

DNA: TGTGCCAGCAGCTCGAGCTTGTTCGAGCAGTACTTC
CDR3: CASSSSLFEQYF
J: TRBJ2-7
D: -
size: -
V: TRBV7-8
length: 12

DNA: TGCAGTGCCCGGGACAGGGGGCTGGACACTGAAGCTTTCTTT
CDR3: CSARDRGLDTEAFF
J: TRBJ1-1
D: TRBD1
size: -
V: TRBV20-1
length: 14

DNA: TGCAGTGCTTGGACAGGTACTTCCTACGAGCAGTACTTC
CDR3: CSAWTGTSYEQYF
J: TRBJ2-7
D: TRBD1
size: few
V: TRBV20-1
length: 13

DNA: TGTGCCAGCACCAGCTTAGGGGGGGACAGGGGAAAGTACGAGCAGTACTTC
CDR3: CASTSLGGDRGKYEQYF
J: TRBJ2-7
D: TRBD1
size: -
V: TRBV7-2
length: 17

DNA: TGCAGCTTACGGGATGAGCAGTTCTTC
CDR3: CSLRDEQFF
J: TRBJ2-1
D: -
size: -
V: TRBV29-1
length: 9

DNA: TGTGCCATCGGGCCCCGAAGGGGGGCGCCTCTTGGCTACACCTTC
CDR3: CAIGPRRGAPLGYTF
J: TRBJ1-2
D: -
size: many
V: TRBV10-3
length: 15

DNA: TGCAGCGTTGAAGGTGGCAGCTCCTACAATGAGCAGTTCTTC
CDR3: CSVEGGSSYNEQFF
J: TRBJ2-1
D: -
size: -
V: TRBV29-1
length: 14

DNA: TGTGCCAGCAGCGTAGCTACCGGCCTCACCGTCCTGCATGAGCAGTTCTTC
CDR3: CASSVATGLTVLHEQFF
J: TRBJ2-1
D: -
size: -
V: TRBV9
length: 17

DNA: TGTGCCATCAGTGCGGATTTTGAGAATGAGCAGTTCTTC
CDR3: CAISADFENEQFF
J: TRBJ2-1
D: -
size: -
V: TRBV10-3
length: 13

DNA: TGTGCCAGCAGCGTAGCTACAGGGGGGGGCTACAATGAGCAGTTCTTC
CDR3: CASSVATGGGYNEQFF
J: TRBJ2-1
D: -
size: -
V: TRBV7-3
length: 16

DNA: TGTGCTAGTGGTACCGGGATTACATACGAGCAGTACTTC
CDR3: CASGTGITYEQYF
J: TRBJ2-7
D: -
size: -
V: TRBV12-5
length: 13

DNA: TGTGCCAGCAGCGTAGGCGACAGGGGACGGGCTGTTGCTGGGGCCAACGTCCTGACTTTC
CDR3: CASSVGDRGRAVAGANVLTF
J: TRBJ2-6
D: TRBD1
size: many
V: TRBV9
length: 20

DNA: TGTGCCAGCCCTGGAAACACCGGGGAGCTGTTTTTT
CDR3: CASPGNTGELFF
J: TRBJ2-2
D: -
size: -
V: TRBV11-2
length: 12

DNA: TGTGCCATCAGTGAGCGAGCGGGGGGCGAGCAGTACTTC
CDR3: CAISERAGGEQYF
J: TRBJ2-7
D: TRBD2
size: -
V: TRBV10-3
length: 13

DNA: TGTGCCACCAGCAGAGTTGTCGGTAATTCACCCCTCCACTTT
CDR3: CATSRVVGNSPLHF
J: TRBJ1-6
D: -
size: -
V: TRBV15
length: 14

DNA: TGCAGTGCTAGAGACGCGCCAGGGCAGTTCTTC
CDR3: CSARDAPGQFF
J: TRBJ2-1
D: -
size: -
V: TRBV20-1
length: 11

DNA: TGTGCCAGCAGTGGGACAGGGGGAGGTGAAAAACTGTTTTTT
CDR3: CASSGTGGGEKLFF
J: TRBJ1-4
D: TRBD1
size: -
V: TRBV25-1
length: 14

DNA: TGCGCCAGCAGCTTGGGAGGGGGGGCACGCACAGATACGCAGTATTTT
CDR3: CASSLGGGARTDTQYF
J: TRBJ2-3
D: -
size: -
V: TRBV5-1
length: 16

DNA: TGTGCCAGCAGCCCGGACAGCGTTGAGCAGTTCTTC
CDR3: CASSPDSVEQFF
J: TRBJ2-1
D: -
size: many
V: TRBV5-8
length: 12

DNA: TGTGCCAGCAGAGCGAGCGTGCATACTGAAGCTTTCTTT
CDR3: CASRASVHTEAFF
J: TRBJ1-1
D: -
size: few
V: TRBV2
length: 13

DNA: TGTGCCACCAGCAGAGTCGGCGGGGGGGGATACGAGCAGTACTTC
CDR3: CATSRVGGGGYEQYF
J: TRBJ2-7
D: TRBD2
size: many
V: TRBV15
length: 15

DNA: TGTGCCACCAGCAGGGACAGGGCGACCAACAATGAGCAGTTCTTC
CDR3: CATSRDRATNNEQFF
J: TRBJ2-1
D: TRBD1
size: -
V: TRBV15
length: 15

DNA: TGTGCCAGCAGTAACGGAGTTACAGATACGCAGTATTTT
CDR3: CASSNGVTDTQYF
J: TRBJ2-3
D: -
size: -
V: TRBV2
length: 13

DNA: TGTGCCAGTAGGCCGAGCTCTGGGGCGAGGACTGAAGCTTTCTTT
CDR3: CASRPSSGARTEAFF
J: TRBJ1-1
D: -
size: -
V: TRBV19
length: 15

DNA: TGTGCCAGCAGCTACGGGACTCCCTACGAGCAGCACTTC
CDR3: CASSYGTPYEQHF
J: TRBJ2-7
D: -
size: once
V: TRBV7-8
length: 13

DNA: TGTGCCATCAGTGGGGGAGAATGGGAACATGGCTACACCTTC
CDR3: CAISGGEWEHGYTF
J: TRBJ1-2
D: -
size: -
V: TRBV10-3
length: 14

DNA: TGTGCCACCAGTGATGCCAGGGACGGTGGAAACACCATATATTTT
CDR3: CATSDARDGGNTIYF
J: TRBJ1-3
D: -
size: -
V: TRBV24-1
length: 15

DNA: TGTGCCAGCAGTGTCGGACCCGGGGAGCTGTTTTTT
CDR3: CASSVGPGELFF
J: TRBJ2-2
D: -
size: -
V: TRBV7-9
length: 12

DNA: TGTGCCAGCAGTGAAACAGGGGGAAAACTGTTTTTT
CDR3: CASSETGGKLFF
J: TRBJ1-4
D: TRBD1
size: -
V: TRBV2
length: 12

DNA: TGTGCCACCTCGACAGTTCAAGAGACCCAGTACTTC
CDR3: CATSTVQETQYF
J: TRBJ2-5
D: -
size: -
V: TRBV19
length: 12

DNA: TGTGCCAGCAGCGGGGGGGGGGGGGGGGATCAGCCCCAGCATTTT
CDR3: CASSGGGGGDQPQHF
J: TRBJ1-5
D: -
size: few
V: TRBV9
length: 15

DNA: TGCAGTGTCCTGCGATCAGACGGTACTGGCTACACCTTC
CDR3: CSVLRSDGTGYTF
J: TRBJ1-2
D: -
size: -
V: TRBV20-1
length: 13

DNA: TGTGCCAGCAGGCCTACCGGGACAGGGAATGAAAAACTGTTTTTT
CDR3: CASRPTGTGNEKLFF
J: TRBJ1-4
D: TRBD1
size: many
V: TRBV7-2
length: 15

DNA: TGTGCCAGCAGCTTCCCTAGCGGGGGAAACGAGCAGTACTTC
CDR3: CASSFPSGGNEQYF
J: TRBJ2-7
D: TRBD2
size: few
V: TRBV5-6
length: 14

DNA: TGCAGTGCTAGAGATCTGGGGACAGTTTACGAGCAGTACTTC
CDR3: CSARDLGTVYEQYF
J: TRBJ2-7
D: TRBD1
size: -
V: TRBV20-1
length: 14

DNA: TGTGCCAGCAGCCGGGGGGCGCTTACCTACAATGAGCAGTTCTTC
CDR3: CASSRGALTYNEQFF
J: TRBJ2-1
D: -
size: few
V: TRBV3-1
length: 15

DNA: TGTGCCAGCAGTGGTTCGGCCACCGGGGAGCTGTTTTTT
CDR3: CASSGSATGELFF
J: TRBJ2-2
D: -
size: -
V: TRBV2
length: 13

DNA: TGCGTTGGTGGAGAGGGACGTTCACCCCTCCACTTT
CDR3: CVGGEGRSPLHF
J: TRBJ1-6
D: -
size: -
V: TRBV2
length: 12

DNA: TGCGCCAGCAGTTTTGGGGGTCAGGGACACTATGGCTACACCTTC
CDR3: CASSFGGQGHYGYTF
J: TRBJ1-2
D: -
size: -
V: TRBV5-1
length: 15